This TCR beta chain is drawn from a study of identical twins. Study findings and constraints: Beta out-of-frame sequences showed weaker excess twin sharing.

This CDR3 has 12 amino acids. A word on this clonotype: The target antigen is unknown.

A single record per CDR3 protein comes from TCRdb applying MiXCR to the 5' RACE reads. The repertoire holds some 1,600,000 distinct CDR3 sequences, with 25% to 35% as singletons. This clonotype was sampled from a newborn girl in good health. The rearrangement links TRBV21-1 to TRBJ1-1. TRBV21-1 has pseudogene status. Specimen: cord blood. The CDR3 loop reads CASTQIGTEAFF. DNA for the CDR3: TGTGCCAGCACTCAGATAGGCACTGAAGCTTTCTTT.